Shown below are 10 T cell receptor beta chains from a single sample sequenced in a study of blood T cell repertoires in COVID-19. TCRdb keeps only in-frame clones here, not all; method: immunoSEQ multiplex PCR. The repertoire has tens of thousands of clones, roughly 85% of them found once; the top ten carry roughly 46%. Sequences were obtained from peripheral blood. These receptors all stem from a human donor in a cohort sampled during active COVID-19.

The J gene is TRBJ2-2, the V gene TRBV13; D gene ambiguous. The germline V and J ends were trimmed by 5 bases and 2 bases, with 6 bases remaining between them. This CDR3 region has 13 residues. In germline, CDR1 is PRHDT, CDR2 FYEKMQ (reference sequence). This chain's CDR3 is CASSALNTGELFF. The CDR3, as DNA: TGTGCCAGCAGCGCACTCAACACCGGGGAGCTGTTTTTT.

The CDR3: CASSYRRTSGDFNEQFF. The CDR3 nucleotides are TGTGCCAGCAGTTACAGAAGAACTAGCGGGGACTTCAATGAGCAGTTCTTC. This chain joins TRBV6-2 or TRBV6-3 and TRBJ2-1, with TRBD2 matching over 10 bases. V was clipped by 2 bases and J by 6 bases; unmatched bases: 10. This CDR3 region has 17 residues. The V gene's germline CDR1 is MNHEY and CDR2 SVGEGT.

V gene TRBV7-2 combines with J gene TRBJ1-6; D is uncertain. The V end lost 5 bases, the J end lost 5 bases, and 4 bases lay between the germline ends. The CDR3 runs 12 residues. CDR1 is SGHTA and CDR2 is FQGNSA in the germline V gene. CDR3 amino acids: CASSQNNSPLHF. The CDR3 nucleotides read TGTGCCAGCAGCCAAAATAATTCACCCCTCCACTTT.

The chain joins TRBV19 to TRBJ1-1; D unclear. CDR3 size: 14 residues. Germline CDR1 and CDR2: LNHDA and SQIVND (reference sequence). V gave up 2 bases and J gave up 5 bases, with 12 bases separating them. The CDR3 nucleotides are TGTGCCAGTAGTATAAACGTAGTGAGAACTGAAGCTTTCTTT. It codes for CASSINVVRTEAFF.

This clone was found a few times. The CDR3 region has the DNA TGCGCCAGCAGCTTGGAAACGGCAGGGGGCTCTGGGGCCAACGTCCTGACTTTC. This codes for CASSLETAGGSGANVLTF. This sequence joins TRBV5-1 and TRBJ2-6, with 7 bases that match TRBD1. This CDR3 spans 18 amino acids. In germline, CDR1 is SGHRS, CDR2 YFSETQ. V gave up 0 bases and J gave up 0 bases; unmatched junction bases: 6.

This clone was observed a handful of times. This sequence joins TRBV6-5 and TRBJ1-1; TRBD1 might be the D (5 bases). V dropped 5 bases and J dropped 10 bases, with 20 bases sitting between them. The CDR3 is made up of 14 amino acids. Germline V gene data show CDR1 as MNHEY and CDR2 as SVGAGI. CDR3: CASSRDTGRPGAFF. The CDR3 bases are TGTGCCAGCAGTAGGGATACAGGTCGCCCTGGAGCTTTCTTT.

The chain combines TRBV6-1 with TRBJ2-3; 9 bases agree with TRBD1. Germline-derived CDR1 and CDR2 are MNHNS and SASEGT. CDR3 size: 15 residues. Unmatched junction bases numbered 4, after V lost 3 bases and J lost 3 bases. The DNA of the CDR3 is TGTGCCAGCAGTGATGGACAGGGGCAGACAGATACGCAGTATTTT. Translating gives CASSDGQGQTDTQYF.

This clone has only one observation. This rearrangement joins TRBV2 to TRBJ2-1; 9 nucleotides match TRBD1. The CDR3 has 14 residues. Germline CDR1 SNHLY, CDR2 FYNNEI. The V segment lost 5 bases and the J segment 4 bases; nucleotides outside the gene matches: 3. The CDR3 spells CASSPGQGYNEQFF. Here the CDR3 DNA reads TGTGCCAGCAGTCCGGGACAGGGATACAATGAGCAGTTCTTC.

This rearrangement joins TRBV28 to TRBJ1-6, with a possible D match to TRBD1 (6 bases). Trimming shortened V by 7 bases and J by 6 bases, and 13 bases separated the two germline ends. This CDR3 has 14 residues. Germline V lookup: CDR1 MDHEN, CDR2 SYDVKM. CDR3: CASNTGIRNSPLHF. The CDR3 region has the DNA TGTGCCAGCAATACAGGGATTCGTAATTCACCCCTCCACTTT.

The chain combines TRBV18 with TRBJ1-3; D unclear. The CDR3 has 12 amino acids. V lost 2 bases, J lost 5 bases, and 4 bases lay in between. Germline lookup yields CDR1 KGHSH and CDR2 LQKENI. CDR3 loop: CASSPSRNTIYF. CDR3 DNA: TGTGCCAGCTCACCATCCAGAAACACCATATATTTT.